This T cell receptor (beta chain) appears in the sequencing data of a study of T cell clonotyping in hematopoietic cell transplantation. At the level of the study: Recipients' pretransplant samples followed cytoreduction.

Only in-frame clones appear in the TCRdb table, and some are missing; sequencing was by immunoSEQ multiplex PCR. The sample lists 25,000 to 30,000 clones, approximately 82% occurring once. The germline CDR1 and CDR2 sequences are MNHEY and SVGAGI. V lost 5 bases, J lost 5 bases, and 10 bases lay in between. The length of the CDR3 is 13 residues. Time point: recipient sample about 28 days before transplant, after cytoreduction. General study results and limits: No sorting was done, leaving CD4 and CD8 contributions mixed. Few recipient clonotypes overlapped donors; over 97% were de novo at given depth.

Comments on this clone: Antigen unknown.

The specimen was peripheral blood mononuclear cells, collected before stem cell transplant. This receptor was taken from a man in his forties or fifties with acute myeloid leukemia. Some clones in this sample may be carry-over from other donors' samples. The chain carries TRBV6-5 and TRBJ1-5; D might be TRBD1 (5 bases). The CDR3 region has the DNA TGTGCCAGCAGTCGACAGTTCGATCAGCCCCAGCATTTT. Residues: CASSRQFDQPQHF.